This paragraph covers one T cell receptor beta chain sequence. Germline is not matched at one junction end, which may reflect a read error. This sample stems from a study of response to subunit inactivated influenza vaccine. Via MiXCR, TCRdb re-called the RT-PCR reads, giving one row per CDR3 protein. The sample holds roughly 620,000 distinct CDR3 sequences, 11% seen once. Germline V gives CDR1 DFQATT, CDR2 SNEGSKA (reference sequence). This CDR3 has 16 residues. These data were likewise used in another study, on T cells expressing NK-cell markers. That work contributes: Beta-chain TCR cDNA was generated via 5'RACE template switching with UMIs. The leading position in the CD3+CD56-NKG2C+ fraction of a few donors also went to these clonotypes.

This chain uses TRBV20-1 with TRBJ2-7; 10 bases map to TRBD1. The origin of this receptor is a middle-aged man who received an inactivated influenza vaccine. Sequencing used PBMCs from blood, obtained on the day of vaccination. The DNA of the CDR3 is TGCTGTGCTAGAGATCAGGGACAGGGGACTCCCTACGAGCAGTACTTC. It encodes CCARDQGQGTPYEQYF.